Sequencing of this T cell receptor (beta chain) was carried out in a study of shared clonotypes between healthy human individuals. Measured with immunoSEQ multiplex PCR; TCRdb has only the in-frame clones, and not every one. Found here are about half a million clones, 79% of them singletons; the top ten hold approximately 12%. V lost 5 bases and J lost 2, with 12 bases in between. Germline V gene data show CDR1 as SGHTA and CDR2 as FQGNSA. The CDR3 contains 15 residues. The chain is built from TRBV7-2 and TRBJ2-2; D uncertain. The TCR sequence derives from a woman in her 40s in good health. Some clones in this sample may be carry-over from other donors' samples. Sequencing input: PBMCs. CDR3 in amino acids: CASSLTESNTGELFF. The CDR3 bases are TGTGCCAGCAGCCTAACAGAGTCAAACACCGGGGAGCTGTTTTTT.